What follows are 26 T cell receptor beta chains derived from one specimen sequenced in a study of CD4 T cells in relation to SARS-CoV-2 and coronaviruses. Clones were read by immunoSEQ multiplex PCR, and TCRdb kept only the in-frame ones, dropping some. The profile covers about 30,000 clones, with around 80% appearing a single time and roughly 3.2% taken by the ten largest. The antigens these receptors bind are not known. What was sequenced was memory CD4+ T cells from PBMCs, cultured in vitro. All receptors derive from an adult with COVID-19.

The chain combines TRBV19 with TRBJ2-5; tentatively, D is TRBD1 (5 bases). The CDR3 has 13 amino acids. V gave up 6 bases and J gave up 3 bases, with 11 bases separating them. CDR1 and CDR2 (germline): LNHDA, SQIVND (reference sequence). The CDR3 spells CASSRVPEETQYF. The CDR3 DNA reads TGTGCCAGTAGCAGGGTTCCAGAAGAGACCCAGTACTTC.

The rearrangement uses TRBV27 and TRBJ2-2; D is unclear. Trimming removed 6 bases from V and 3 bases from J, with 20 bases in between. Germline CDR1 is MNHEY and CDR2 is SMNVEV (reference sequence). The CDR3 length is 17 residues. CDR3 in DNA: TGTGCCAGCAGACAACTTCAGTGGCAGAAGCACACCGGGGAGCTGTTTTTT. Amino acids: CASRQLQWQKHTGELFF.

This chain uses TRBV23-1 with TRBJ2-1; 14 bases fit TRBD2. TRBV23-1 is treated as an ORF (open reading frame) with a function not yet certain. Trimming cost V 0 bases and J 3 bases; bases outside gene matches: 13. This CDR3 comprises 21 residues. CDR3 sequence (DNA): TGCGCCAGCAGTCAATCGGACAGCGCCGGGACTAGCGGGGGCTACTACAATGAGCAGTTCTTC. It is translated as CASSQSDSAGTSGGYYNEQFF.

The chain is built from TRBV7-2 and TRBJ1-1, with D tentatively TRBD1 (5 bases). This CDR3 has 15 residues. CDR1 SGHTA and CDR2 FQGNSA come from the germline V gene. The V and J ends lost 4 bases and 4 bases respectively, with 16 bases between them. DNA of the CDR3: TGTGCCAGCAGCTACATCGGAGGGGTACGCACTGAAGCTTTCTTT. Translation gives CASSYIGGVRTEAFF. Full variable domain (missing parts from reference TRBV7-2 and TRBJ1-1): GAGVSQSPSNKVTEKGKDVELRCDPISGHTALYWYRQSLGQGLEFLIYFQGNSAPDKSGLPSDRFSAERTGGSVSTLTIQRTQQEDSAVYLCASSYIGGVRTEAFFGQGTRLTVV.

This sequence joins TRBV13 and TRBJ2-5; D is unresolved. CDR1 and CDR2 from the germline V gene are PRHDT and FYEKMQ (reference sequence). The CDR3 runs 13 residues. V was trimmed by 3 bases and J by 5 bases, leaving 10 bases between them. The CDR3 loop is CASSFGSRETQYF. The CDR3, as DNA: TGTGCCAGCAGCTTTGGTTCGCGGGAGACCCAGTACTTC.

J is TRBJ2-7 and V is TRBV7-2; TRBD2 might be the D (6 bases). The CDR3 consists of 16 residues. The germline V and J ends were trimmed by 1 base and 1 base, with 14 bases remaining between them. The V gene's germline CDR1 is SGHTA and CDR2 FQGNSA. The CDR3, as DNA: TGTGCCAGCAGCTTAGGGCGGGACCCGGGATCCTACGAGCAGTACTTC. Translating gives CASSLGRDPGSYEQYF.

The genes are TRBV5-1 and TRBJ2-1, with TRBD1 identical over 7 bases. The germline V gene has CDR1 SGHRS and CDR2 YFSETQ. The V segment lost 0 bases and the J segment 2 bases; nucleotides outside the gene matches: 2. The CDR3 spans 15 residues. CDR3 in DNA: TGCGCCAGCAGCTTGGCCGGGACAGCCTACAATGAGCAGTTCTTC. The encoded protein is CASSLAGTAYNEQFF.

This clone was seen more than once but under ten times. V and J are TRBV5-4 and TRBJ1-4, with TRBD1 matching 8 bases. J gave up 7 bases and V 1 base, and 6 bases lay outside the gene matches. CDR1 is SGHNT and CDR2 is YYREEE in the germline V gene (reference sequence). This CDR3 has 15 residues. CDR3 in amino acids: CASSLSNRGSEKLFF. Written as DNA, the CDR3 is TGTGCCAGCAGCTTGAGTAACAGGGGGAGTGAAAAACTGTTTTTT.

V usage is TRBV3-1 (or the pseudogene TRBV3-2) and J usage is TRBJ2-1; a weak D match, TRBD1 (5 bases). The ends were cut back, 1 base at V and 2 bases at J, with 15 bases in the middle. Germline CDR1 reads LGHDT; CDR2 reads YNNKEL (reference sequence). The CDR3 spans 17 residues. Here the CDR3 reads CASSQVVGASAYNEQFF. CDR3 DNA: TGTGCCAGCAGCCAAGTCGTAGGGGCTTCCGCCTACAATGAGCAGTTCTTC.

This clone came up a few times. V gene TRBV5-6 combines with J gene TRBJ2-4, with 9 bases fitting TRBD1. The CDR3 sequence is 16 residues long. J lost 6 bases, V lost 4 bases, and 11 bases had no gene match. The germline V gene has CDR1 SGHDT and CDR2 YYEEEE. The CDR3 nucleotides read TGTGCCAGCAGCCTTACAGGGGGCTTCCAGGGAAACATTCAGTACTTC. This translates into CASSLTGGFQGNIQYF. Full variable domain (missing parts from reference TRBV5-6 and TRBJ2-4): DAGVTQSPTHLIKTRGQQVTLRCSPKSGHDTVSWYQQALGQGPQFIFQYYEEEERQRGNFPDRFSGHQFPNYSSELNVNALLLGDSALYLCASSLTGGFQGNIQYFGAGTRLSVL.

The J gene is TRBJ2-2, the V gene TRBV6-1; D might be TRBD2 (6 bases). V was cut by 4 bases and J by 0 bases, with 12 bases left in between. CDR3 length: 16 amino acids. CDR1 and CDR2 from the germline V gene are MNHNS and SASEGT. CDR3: CASSGLRGTNTGELFF. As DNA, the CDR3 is TGTGCCAGCAGTGGACTCCGGGGGACGAACACCGGGGAGCTGTTTTTT.

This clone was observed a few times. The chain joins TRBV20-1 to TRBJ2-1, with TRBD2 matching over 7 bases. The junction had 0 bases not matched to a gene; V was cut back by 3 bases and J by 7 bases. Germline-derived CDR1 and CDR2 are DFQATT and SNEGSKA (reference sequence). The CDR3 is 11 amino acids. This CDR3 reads CSASGGNEQFF. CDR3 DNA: TGCAGTGCTAGCGGGGGGAATGAGCAGTTCTTC.

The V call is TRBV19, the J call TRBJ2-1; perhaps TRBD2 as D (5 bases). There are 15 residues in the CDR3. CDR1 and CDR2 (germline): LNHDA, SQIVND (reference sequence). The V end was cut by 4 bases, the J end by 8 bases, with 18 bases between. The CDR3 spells CASSTPGTSFHEQFF. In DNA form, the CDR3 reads TGTGCCAGTAGTACCCCCGGAACTAGTTTCCATGAGCAGTTCTTC.

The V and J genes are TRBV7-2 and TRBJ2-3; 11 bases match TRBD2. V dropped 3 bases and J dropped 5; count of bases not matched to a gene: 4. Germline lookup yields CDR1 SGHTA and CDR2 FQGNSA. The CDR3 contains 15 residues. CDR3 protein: CASSFRLAGRDTQYF. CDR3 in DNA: TGTGCCAGCAGCTTTAGACTAGCGGGAAGAGATACGCAGTATTTT. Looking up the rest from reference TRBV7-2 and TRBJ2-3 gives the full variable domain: GAGVSQSPSNKVTEKGKDVELRCDPISGHTALYWYRQSLGQGLEFLIYFQGNSAPDKSGLPSDRFSAERTGGSVSTLTIQRTQQEDSAVYLCASSFRLAGRDTQYFGPGTRLTVL.

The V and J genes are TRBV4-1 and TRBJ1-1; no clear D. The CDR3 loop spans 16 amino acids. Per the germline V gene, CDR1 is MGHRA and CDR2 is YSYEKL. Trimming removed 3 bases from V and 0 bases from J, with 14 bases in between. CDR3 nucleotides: TGCGCCAGCAGCCAGCCCGGAGAAAACATGAACACTGAAGCTTTCTTT. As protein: CASSQPGENMNTEAFF.

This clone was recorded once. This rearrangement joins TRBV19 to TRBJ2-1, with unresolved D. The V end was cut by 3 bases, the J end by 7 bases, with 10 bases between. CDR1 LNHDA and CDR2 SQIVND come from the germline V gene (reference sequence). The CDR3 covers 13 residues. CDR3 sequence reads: CASSILLGNEQFF. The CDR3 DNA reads TGTGCCAGTAGTATTCTCCTAGGGAATGAGCAGTTCTTC.

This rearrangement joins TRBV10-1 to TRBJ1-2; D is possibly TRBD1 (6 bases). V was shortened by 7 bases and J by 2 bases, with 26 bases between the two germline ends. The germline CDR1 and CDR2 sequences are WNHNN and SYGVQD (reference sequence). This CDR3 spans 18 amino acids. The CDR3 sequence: CASMAIFGQKGFNYGYTF. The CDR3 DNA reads TGCGCCAGCATGGCAATTTTCGGACAGAAGGGGTTCAACTATGGCTACACCTTC.

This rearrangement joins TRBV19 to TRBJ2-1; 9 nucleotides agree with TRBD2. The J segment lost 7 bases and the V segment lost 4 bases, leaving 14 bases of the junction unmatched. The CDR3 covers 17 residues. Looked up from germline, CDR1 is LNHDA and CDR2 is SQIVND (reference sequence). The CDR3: CASSTQYSGSRRNEQFF. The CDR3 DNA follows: TGTGCCAGTAGTACTCAGTATAGCGGGAGTAGGAGAAATGAGCAGTTCTTC.

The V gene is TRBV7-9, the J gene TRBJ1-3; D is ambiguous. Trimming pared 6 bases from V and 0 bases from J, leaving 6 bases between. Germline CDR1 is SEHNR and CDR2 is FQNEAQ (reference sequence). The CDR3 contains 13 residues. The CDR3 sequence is CASSYSSGNTIYF. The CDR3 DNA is TGTGCCAGCAGTTACAGCTCTGGAAACACCATATATTTT.

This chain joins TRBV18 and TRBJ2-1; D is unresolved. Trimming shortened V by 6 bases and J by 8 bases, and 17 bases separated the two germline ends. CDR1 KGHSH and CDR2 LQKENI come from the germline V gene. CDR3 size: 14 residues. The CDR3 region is CASSPDGILYEQFF. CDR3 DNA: TGTGCCAGCTCCCCGGACGGCATTCTCTATGAGCAGTTCTTC.

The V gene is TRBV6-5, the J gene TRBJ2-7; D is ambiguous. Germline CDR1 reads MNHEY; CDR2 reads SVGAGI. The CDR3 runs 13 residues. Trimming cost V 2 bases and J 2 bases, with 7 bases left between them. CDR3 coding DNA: TGTGCCAGCAGTTACGGTGCCACCTACGAGCAGTACTTC. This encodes CASSYGATYEQYF.

DNA of the CDR3: TGTGCCAGCAGCTTAGAGTGGAGCGGCACGCAGTATTTT. This translates into CASSLEWSGTQYF. The chain has TRBV11-2 and TRBJ2-3, with D possibly TRBD2 on 5 matching bases. The ends were cut back, 0 bases at V and 9 bases at J, with 10 bases in the middle. Germline CDR1 reads SGHAT; CDR2 reads FQNNGV. The CDR3 is 13 amino acids.

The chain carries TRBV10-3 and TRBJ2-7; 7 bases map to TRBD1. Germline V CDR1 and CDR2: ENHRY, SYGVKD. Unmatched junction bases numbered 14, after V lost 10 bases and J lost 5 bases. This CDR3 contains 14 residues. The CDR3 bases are TGTGCCACCGAGGGGGCGACAGGTCAGAACGAGCAGTACTTC. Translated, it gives CATEGATGQNEQYF.

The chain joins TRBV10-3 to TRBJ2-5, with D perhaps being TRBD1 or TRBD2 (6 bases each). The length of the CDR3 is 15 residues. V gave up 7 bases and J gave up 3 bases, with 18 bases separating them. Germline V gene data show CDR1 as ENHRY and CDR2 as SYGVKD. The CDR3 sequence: CAIKSGDLEKETQYF. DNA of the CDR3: TGTGCCATCAAATCAGGGGACTTGGAAAAAGAGACCCAGTACTTC.

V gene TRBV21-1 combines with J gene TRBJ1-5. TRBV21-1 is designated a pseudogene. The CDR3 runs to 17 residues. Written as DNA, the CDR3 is TGTGCCAGCAGGCTTCCCAGGGTCGGAGGAAGCAATCAGCCCCAGCATTTT. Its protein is CASRLPRVGGSNQPQHF.

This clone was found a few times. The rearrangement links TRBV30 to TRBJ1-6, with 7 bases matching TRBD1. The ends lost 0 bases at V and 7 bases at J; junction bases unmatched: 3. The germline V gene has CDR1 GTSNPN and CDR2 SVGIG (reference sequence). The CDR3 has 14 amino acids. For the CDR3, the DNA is TGTGCCTGGAGTGTGGCAGGGGGAAATTCACCCCTCCACTTT. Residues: CAWSVAGGNSPLHF.